What follows are 6 T cell receptor beta chains derived from one specimen sequenced in a study of cytomegalovirus exposure and HLA in healthy donors. PCR involved 60 Vbeta and 13 Jbeta primers. Using immunoSEQ multiplex PCR, the repertoire was profiled, and TCRdb retains in-frame clones only, with some absent. The sample carries 110,000 or so clones, about 70% recorded once. The sample comprised PBMCs. These receptors originate from a man aged 30 to 39 in good health and CMV-seronegative.

The gene calls are TRBV14 and TRBJ2-2; 10 nucleotides align to TRBD2. The junction had 11 bases not matched to a gene; V was cut back by 0 bases and J by 4 bases. The CDR3 spans 19 residues. Per the germline V gene, CDR1 is SGHDN and CDR2 is FVKESK. CDR3 sequence (DNA): TGTGCCAGCAGCCAAGAGCCTAGCGGGAGAATTGTCGGCACCGGGGAGCTGTTTTTT. It specifies CASSQEPSGRIVGTGELFF.

V is TRBV6-1 and J is TRBJ2-1; TRBD1 might be the D (5 bases). V was clipped by 4 bases and J by 3 bases, with 13 bases between them. There are 15 residues in the CDR3. The germline V gene encodes CDR1 MNHNS and CDR2 SASEGT. CDR3: CASSGGALVYNEQFF. The CDR3, as DNA: TGTGCCAGCAGTGGGGGCGCACTCGTCTACAATGAGCAGTTCTTC.

CDR3 residues: CASSLPSGNSYEQYF. DNA for the CDR3: TGTGCCAGCAGTTTGCCTAGCGGCAACTCCTACGAGCAGTACTTC. This chain uses TRBV28 with TRBJ2-7; the match to TRBD2 covers 7 bases. This CDR3 spans 15 amino acids. CDR1 is MDHEN and CDR2 is SYDVKM in the germline V gene. V was pared by 3 bases and J by 0 bases, with 5 bases of the junction left unmatched.

CDR3 DNA sequence: TGTGCCAGCAGTGAAGGACTAGCGGGAGGGGGCTACGAGCAGTACTTC. Translated, it gives CASSEGLAGGGYEQYF. The chain is built from TRBV6-1 and TRBJ2-7, with 14 nucleotides matching TRBD2. Germline CDR1 MNHNS, CDR2 SASEGT. The CDR3 length is 16 residues. With 1 base clipped from V and 3 bases from J, the junction kept 2 bases outside the gene matches.

A note on this clone: The same CDR3 arises from other DNA sequences in this sample as well. The chain is built from TRBV29-1 and TRBJ1-1; D gene unclear. This CDR3 region has 13 residues. Between the trimmed V and J ends, which lost 3 bases and 11 bases, there was a span of 19 bases. CDR1 and CDR2 (germline): SQVTM, ANQGSEA. The CDR3 protein is CSVEDRGRERAFF. The CDR3 DNA follows: TGCAGCGTTGAGGATCGCGGCCGGGAGAGGGCTTTCTTT.

Details on this clone: The same CDR3 is also encoded by other DNA sequences in this sample. V is TRBV18 and J is TRBJ2-5, with a possible D match to TRBD1 (6 bases). Trimming took off 3 bases at V and 2 bases at J, with 10 bases between the two ends. This CDR3 region has 14 residues. Germline assignment: CDR1 KGHSH and CDR2 LQKENI. The CDR3 region is CASSPTGSQETQYF. The CDR3 DNA follows: TGTGCCAGCTCACCCACAGGGTCACAAGAGACCCAGTACTTC.